This note documents a single T cell receptor beta chain sequence. This clone has at least ten counts. Its antigen target is currently unknown. The read is 3 residues too short to cover the CDR3 end, so that end is filled in from the germline J gene. V drops 5 bases and J drops 4 bases, leaving 18 bases in between. The CDR3 measures 15 amino acids from cysteine to phenylalanine. The 36 bases shown cover part of the CDR3, and their frame starts at base 1. CDR1 is given as SGHTA and CDR2 as FQGNSA, both from the germline V gene. Standard criteria, namely reduction of serum IgG, IgA and/or IgM below the normal range together with specific antibody deficiency, were applied for the diagnosis of CVID. There were some 42 subjects in the CVID group (about 30 male and around 15 female), ranging in age from 9 to 64 years, with a mean age of 40. Both CVID patients and healthy controls were predominantly of Caucasian heritage. Replacement immunoglobulin therapy had been administered to all CVID subjects for at least one year at the time of study participation. At the time of blood collection, no CVID subject was ill or was being treated with immunomodulatory or immunosuppressive medication. Heparinized peripheral whole blood samples of about 4.5 to 8.5 ml were obtained from each donor. Genomic DNA from adults with common variable immune deficiency (CVID) and from healthy adult controls was used for sequencing of TCRbeta CDR3 repertoires. To isolate peripheral blood mononuclear cells, diluted blood was subjected to density centrifugation over Hypaque 1077 or Ficoll-Paque. Genomic DNA was obtained from unsorted mononuclear cells using either Qiagen column purification or a centrifugation-based method.

This sample is part of a study of T cell clonality in common variable immunodeficiency (dated by TCRdb to 2015 to 2017). For sequencing input, CVID and control samples contributed equivalent amounts of genomic DNA. For every sample, a 60 bp segment covering the rearranged TCRbeta CDR3 region was amplified and then sequenced. The immunoSEQ assay, a bias-corrected multiplex PCR combined with high-throughput sequencing, was used to amplify TCRbeta. Processing in the source paper ran as follows. Each unique nucleotide sequence was treated as a clone and annotated with V, D and J genes, copy number and frequency. Sequences were labeled productive if in frame, and non-productive if out of frame or containing stop codons. As previously described, clonality was calculated on the basis of Shannon's entropy. The predicted amino acid sequences of productive clones were used to derive mean CDR3 Kyte-Doolittle hydropathy. Using the R hclust function, scaled V gene usage was clustered hierarchically with Manhattan distance and complete linkage. Sharing of clones by CDR3 amino acid sequence was evaluated through resampling of 12 repertoires per group over 100 rounds. Repertoires were searched for approximately 77 published EBV-specific and 245 published CMV-specific TCRbeta sequences. Analysis left out two CVID samples that produced under 10,000 sequences, so around 40 CVID repertoires remained. The table comes from immuneACCESS by way of TCRdb, which keeps in-frame sequences with V and J called. Part of the clones is missing from these tables; in studies checked, under half for an unresolved V gene and the rest for unknown reasons. That table supplies the V and J calls and clone size; D and trimming were determined from the DNA. This sample shows roughly 42,000 clones, and none of them turns up only once. The biggest ten clones account for 6% of the sample.

Study-wide conclusions, independent of this receptor: TCRbeta clonality was higher in CVID subjects than in healthy controls (t-test p = 0.018), and the increase was most characteristic of about a third of subjects. Reportedly, TCRbeta sequences from CVID had fewer deletions and N-nucleotide insertions, and highly modified clones with 13 or more V deletions were absent from CVID. Differences among patients in the CVID cohort limited the correlations between repertoire features and clinical complications. Healthy controls shared more TCRbeta clones with each other than CVID subjects shared among themselves (p < 0.0001). According to the authors, figuring out what caused the increased clonality in CVID would require sequencing the repertoires of T cell subpopulations. Even though DNA input was the same, control samples had an average of about 80,000 unique sequences each, compared with roughly 32,000 in CVID samples.

This clonotype was obtained from a human donor with common variable immunodeficiency. Sequencing input: peripheral blood mononuclear cells. This chain is built from TRBV7-2 and TRBJ2-7, and possibly TRBD1, on 6 matching bases. The CDR3 corresponds to CASSDRTAFDYEQYF. CDR3 DNA, as far as it was read: TGTGCCAGCAGCGACAGGACGGCCTTTGATTACGAG.